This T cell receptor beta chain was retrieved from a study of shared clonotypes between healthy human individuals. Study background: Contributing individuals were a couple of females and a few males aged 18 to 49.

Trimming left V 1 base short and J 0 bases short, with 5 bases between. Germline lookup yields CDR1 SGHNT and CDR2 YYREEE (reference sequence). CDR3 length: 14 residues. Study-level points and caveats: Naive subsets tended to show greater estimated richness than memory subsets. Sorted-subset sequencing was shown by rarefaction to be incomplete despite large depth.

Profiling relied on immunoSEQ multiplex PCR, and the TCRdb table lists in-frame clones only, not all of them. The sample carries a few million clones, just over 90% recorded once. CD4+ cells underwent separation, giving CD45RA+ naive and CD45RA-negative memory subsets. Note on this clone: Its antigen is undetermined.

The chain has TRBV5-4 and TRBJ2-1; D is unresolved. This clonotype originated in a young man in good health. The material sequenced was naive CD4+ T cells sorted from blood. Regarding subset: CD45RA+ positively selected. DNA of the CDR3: TGTGCCAGCAGCTTGAGTAGCTCCTACAATGAGCAGTTCTTC. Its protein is CASSLSSSYNEQFF.